One sample yielded the 21 T cell receptor beta chains listed below, sequenced in a study of human T cells and chemical hapten exposure. Unfractionated whole blood yielded the extracted total RNA. TCRdb itself ran the 5' RACE reads through MiXCR, one entry per CDR3 protein. The data hold 110,000 or so distinct CDR3 sequences, with 19% observed a single time. The receptors come from a human donor in good health.

The chain uses TRBV24-1 and TRBJ2-1; the D gene is possibly TRBD2 (6 bases). This CDR3 comprises 15 residues. Germline lookup yields CDR1 KGHDR and CDR2 SFDVKD. V was clipped by 3 bases and J by 7 bases, with 15 bases between them. For the CDR3, the DNA is TGTGCCACCAGTGATAGCCTAGCGAGAAGGAATGAGCAGTTCTTC. The encoded protein is CATSDSLARRNEQFF.

The chain has TRBV7-3 and TRBJ1-2; no definite D call. With 10 bases removed from V and 0 bases from J, the gap between germline ends came to 18 bases. This CDR3 spans 15 amino acids. Germline V gives CDR1 SGHTA, CDR2 FQGTGA. CDR3 residues: CATNFYGPANYGYTF. The CDR3 DNA follows: TGTGCCACCAACTTCTATGGACCAGCTAACTATGGCTACACCTTC.

A few counts support this clonotype. The genes are TRBV10-3 and TRBJ2-1; D may match TRBD1 or TRBD2 (6 bases each). CDR3 size: 14 residues. Trimming removed 3 bases at V and 7 bases at J, with 13 bases between. Germline CDR1 reads ENHRY; CDR2 reads SYGVKD. CDR3 in DNA: TGTGCCATCAGTGAAGGGGGGAGTACGAATGAGCAGTTCTTC. Translation gives CAISEGGSTNEQFF.

The chain couples TRBV30 to TRBJ2-3; D gene uncertain. V lost 6 bases to trimming and J lost 2 bases, with 15 bases between them. Germline V gene data show CDR1 as GTSNPN and CDR2 as SVGIG (reference sequence). The CDR3 has 14 amino acids. The CDR3 region has the DNA TGTGCCTGTAGTAACACCTTTTTCACAGATACGCAGTATTTT. Translated, it gives CACSNTFFTDTQYF.

The chain recombines TRBV28 with TRBJ1-4, with D possibly matching TRBD1 (5 bases). CDR1 and CDR2 (germline): MDHEN, SYDVKM. V was shortened by 10 bases and J by 5 bases, with 11 bases between the two germline ends. The CDR3 runs to 12 residues. CDR3 nucleotides: TGTGCCATTCAGGGATCAAATGAAAAACTGTTTTTT. Protein: CAIQGSNEKLFF.

The J gene is TRBJ1-1, the V gene TRBV18; 7 bases match TRBD1. Trimming took 5 bases from V and 5 from J; bases not matched to a gene: 8. The CDR3 loop spans 14 amino acids. Germline assignment: CDR1 KGHSH and CDR2 LQKENI. The CDR3 nucleotides are TGTGCCAGCTCAGAAGACAGGGTACGGACTGAAGCTTTCTTT. Translation: CASSEDRVRTEAFF.

The CDR3 region is CSVAMATAQETQYF. The DNA for the CDR3 is TGCAGCGTTGCGATGGCAACAGCTCAAGAGACCCAGTACTTC. The rearrangement links TRBV29-1 to TRBJ2-5; D remains ambiguous. The germline CDR1 and CDR2 sequences are SQVTM and ANQGSEA. V lost 4 bases, J lost 2 bases, and 14 bases lay in between. This CDR3 has 14 residues.

V is TRBV29-1 and J is TRBJ2-1, with no clear D. Germline CDR1 and CDR2: SQVTM and ANQGSEA. The CDR3 has 10 residues. Trimming shortened V by 7 bases and J by 8 bases, and 9 bases separated the two germline ends. The CDR3 region has the DNA TGCAGCGCTGGTCGGGATGAGCAGTTCTTC. It codes for CSAGRDEQFF.

This clonotype was seen a handful of times. The chain combines TRBV6-6 with TRBJ1-1; 8 positions match TRBD1. Germline assignment: CDR1 MNHNY and CDR2 SVGAGI (reference sequence). The CDR3 loop spans 12 amino acids. With V trimmed by 10 bases and J by 3 bases, 4 bases remained unmatched. The CDR3 DNA reads as TGTGCCACCAGGGGGCTCGACACTGAAGCTTTCTTT. This codes for CATRGLDTEAFF.

The chain combines TRBV4-1 with TRBJ1-6; possibly TRBD1 for D (5 bases). The V gene lost 1 base and the J gene lost 7 bases, with 8 bases spanning the gap. This CDR3 has 14 residues. Germline assignment: CDR1 MGHRA and CDR2 YSYEKL. As DNA, the CDR3 is TGCGCCAGCAGCCAAGGACAGCGGAATTCACCCCTCCACTTT. Its protein is CASSQGQRNSPLHF.

The chain joins TRBV2 to TRBJ1-5, with D possibly TRBD1 on 6 matching bases. Trimming cost V 3 bases and J 1 base, with 19 bases left between them. CDR3 size: 18 residues. Per the germline V gene, CDR1 is SNHLY and CDR2 is FYNNEI. The CDR3 protein is CASSEVVGGLGSNQPQHF. The DNA for the CDR3 is TGTGCCAGCAGTGAGGTCGTGGGGGGGCTAGGCAGCAATCAGCCCCAGCATTTT.

The chain is built from TRBV2 and TRBJ1-5; a possible D gene is TRBD1 (5 bases). The CDR3 runs to 16 residues. Per germline, CDR1 SNHLY and CDR2 FYNNEI. Trimming took 2 bases from V and 6 from J, leaving 17 bases between them. The CDR3 DNA sequence: TGTGCCAGCAGTGAACCCTCTCGGCAGGGAGCTCAGCCCCAGCATTTT. Encoded protein: CASSEPSRQGAQPQHF.

This chain uses TRBV12-2 with TRBJ2-2; the D call TRBD2 from the table was never checked on the DNA. TRBV12-2 is described as a pseudogene. The CDR3 is 17 amino acids. CDR3 sequence reads: CASRSSYLWPNTGELFF. CDR3 nucleotide sequence: TGTGCAAGTCGCTCTAGTTACTTATGGCCGAACACCGGGGAGCTGTTTTTT.

This clonotype was found once. The junction and the germline gene differ at one end; a read error may be behind it. The J gene is TRBJ2-3, the V gene TRBV7-9, with D possibly matching TRBD2 (5 bases). Germline V CDR1 and CDR2: SEHNR, FQNEAQ (reference sequence). The CDR3 consists of 15 residues. The CDR3 DNA sequence: TGTGTCAGCAGCCAACGGGGTCCCCGGCAAGATACGCAGTATTTT. Translation gives CVSSQRGPRQDTQYF.

This clonotype showed up just a few times. The rearrangement uses TRBV28 and TRBJ2-3; D is undetermined. V gave up 2 bases and J gave up 10 bases, with 7 bases separating them. Germline lookup yields CDR1 MDHEN and CDR2 SYDVKM. The CDR3 has 11 residues. The CDR3 DNA reads as TGTGCCAGCAGTTTAAAGCACCCGCAGTATTTT. It is translated as CASSLKHPQYF.

A note on this clonotype: The junction departs from the called germline gene at one end, perhaps through a read error. The chain is built from TRBV4-1 and TRBJ2-6, with D perhaps TRBD1 (5 bases). CDR1 MGHRA and CDR2 YSYEKL come from the germline V gene. The CDR3 is 14 residues long. For the CDR3, the DNA is TGCGCCAGCAGCCTCAACTCTGGGGCCAACGTCCCGACTTTC. Translating gives CASSLNSGANVPTF.

V usage is TRBV5-1 and J usage is TRBJ2-7, with 10 bases identical to TRBD1. J lost 7 bases, V lost 3 bases, and 10 bases had no gene match. CDR1 and CDR2 from the germline V gene are SGHRS and YFSETQ. There are 15 residues in the CDR3. The CDR3 here is CASSSSGTGAGEQYF. CDR3 nucleotides: TGCGCCAGCAGCTCCTCCGGGACAGGGGCGGGGGAGCAGTACTTC.

V and J are TRBV7-2 and TRBJ2-1; 8 nucleotides match TRBD2. This CDR3 region has 16 residues. V shed 0 bases, J shed 9 bases, and the junction held 10 bases outside the gene matches. In germline, CDR1 is SGHTA, CDR2 FQGNSA. CDR3 protein: CASSLAAGGGRSEQFF. In nucleotides, the CDR3 is TGTGCCAGCAGCTTAGCGGCGGGAGGTGGTCGGAGTGAGCAGTTCTTC.

The sample holds a few counts of this clonotype. Sequence at one end of the junction differs from germline and may be a read error. The chain couples TRBV5-1 to TRBJ2-3; TRBD2 matches 8 bases. In germline, CDR1 is SGHRS, CDR2 YFSETQ. The CDR3 contains 12 residues. Written as DNA, the CDR3 is TGCGCCAGCAGCTTAAGTTGGAGCGGGAGTGAATGG. It specifies CASSLSWSGSEW.

This clonotype was counted ten times or more. J is TRBJ2-3 and V is TRBV5-1; D is ambiguous. Deletions cut 5 bases from V and 0 bases from J, with 7 bases between. In germline, CDR1 is SGHRS, CDR2 YFSETQ. The CDR3 consists of 13 residues. CDR3 residues: CASSLGSTDTQYF. Written as DNA, the CDR3 is TGCGCCAGCAGTTTAGGAAGCACAGATACGCAGTATTTT.

This rearrangement joins TRBV20-1 to TRBJ2-6, with a tentative D call TRBD2 (6 bases). This CDR3 has 16 amino acids. V was clipped by 0 bases and J by 2 bases, with 11 bases between them. The germline gives CDR1 DFQATT, CDR2 SNEGSKA (reference sequence). Here the CDR3 reads CSARDLGEAGANVLTF. The CDR3 DNA sequence: TGCAGTGCTAGAGATCTAGGGGAGGCTGGGGCCAACGTCCTGACTTTC.